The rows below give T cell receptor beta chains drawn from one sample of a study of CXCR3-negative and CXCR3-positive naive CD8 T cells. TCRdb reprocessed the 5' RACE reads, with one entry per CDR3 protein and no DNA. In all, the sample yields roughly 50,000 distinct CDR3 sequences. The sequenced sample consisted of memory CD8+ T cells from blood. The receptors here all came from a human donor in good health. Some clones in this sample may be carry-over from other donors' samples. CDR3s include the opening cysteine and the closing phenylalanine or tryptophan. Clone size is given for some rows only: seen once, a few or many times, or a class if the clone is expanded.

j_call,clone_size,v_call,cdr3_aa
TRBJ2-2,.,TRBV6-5,CASSYSAGGYTGELFF
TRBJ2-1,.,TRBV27,CASSLVAGRSYNEQFF
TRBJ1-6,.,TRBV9,CASSVEGGQGYNSPLHF
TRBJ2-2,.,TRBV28,CASRWLAGGPGELFF
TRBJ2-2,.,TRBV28,CASSLNSRNTGELFF
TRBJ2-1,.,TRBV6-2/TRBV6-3,CASTTTDGFYNEQFF
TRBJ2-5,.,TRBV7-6,CASSPPADTQYF
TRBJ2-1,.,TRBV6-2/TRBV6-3,CAAAGDVYNEQFF
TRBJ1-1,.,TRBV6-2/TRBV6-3,CASSSPGGVPEAFF
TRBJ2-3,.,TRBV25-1,CASSSRQLRLAGDGTDTQYF
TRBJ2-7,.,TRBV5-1,CASRKSGLIYEQYF
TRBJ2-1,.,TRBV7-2,CASSSFRDRGYNEQFF
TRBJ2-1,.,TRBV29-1,CSVRDRVNNEQFF
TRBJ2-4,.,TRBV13,CASSSRQGLMLAKNIQYF
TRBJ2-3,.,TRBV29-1,CSVLMVDRFTDTQYF
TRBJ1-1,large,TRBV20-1,CSARDPGFGGSTEAFF
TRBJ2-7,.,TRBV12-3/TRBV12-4,CASSSGRNPYEQYF